This is a list of T cell receptor beta chains from one sample in a study of persistence of HIV-infected CD4 T cells. The table came from immunoSEQ multiplex PCR; TCRdb's copy has only in-frame clones and leaves some out. This sample yields roughly 20,000 clones, of which about 84% are seen a single time; under 8% belongs to the top ten. Their recognized antigens are unknown. The source material was CD4+ T cells sorted from PBMCs after approximately 19-hour stimulation, sampled from a patient who received antiretroviral therapy. Source of these receptors: an adult man with HIV who was CMV-seropositive. The CDR3 runs from the conserved cysteine through the conserved F or W. Fields, in order: clone size, V gene, J gene, D gene, CDR3 protein, CDR3 DNA. The D gene is left open where the match is weak. For some rows the clone size is stated as once, few or many, or as a class when expanded; others skip it.

>.|TRBV5-5|TRBJ2-3|.
CASSPSPGGTDTQYF
TGTGCCAGCAGCCCCTCCCCGGGAGGCACAGATACGCAGTATTTT
>.|TRBV6-5|TRBJ2-7|TRBD2
CASTRTSGGAQYF
TGTGCCAGCACTCGGACTAGCGGGGGTGCGCAGTACTTC
>.|TRBV20-1|TRBJ1-5|TRBD1
CSASSGAGGLRNQPQHF
TGCAGTGCTAGTAGCGGGGCAGGGGGCTTGAGGAATCAGCCCCAGCATTTT
>.|TRBV4-1|TRBJ2-7|TRBD2
CASSQVAGYSYEQYF
TGCGCCAGCAGCCAAGTAGCGGGATACTCCTACGAGCAGTACTTC
>.|TRBV27|TRBJ1-5|TRBD1
CASRGGRGGNQPQHF
TGTGCCAGCAGAGGGGGCAGAGGGGGCAATCAGCCCCAGCATTTT
>.|TRBV28|TRBJ2-7|.
CASSLGGSYEQYF
TGTGCCAGCAGTTTAGGGGGGTCCTACGAGCAGTACTTC
>.|TRBV5-1|TRBJ1-1|.
CASSPRASLHMNTEAFF
TGCGCCAGCAGCCCCAGGGCTTCCCTTCATATGAACACTGAAGCTTTCTTT
>.|TRBV6-4|TRBJ2-1|.
CASSDEGGYNEQFF
TGTGCCAGCAGTGACGAAGGAGGATACAATGAGCAGTTCTTC
>.|TRBV9|TRBJ2-7|TRBD1
CASSATFGTVHEQYF
TGTGCCAGCAGCGCCACTTTTGGGACAGTCCACGAGCAGTACTTC
>.|TRBV18|TRBJ1-1|.
CASSPRETEAFF
TGTGCCAGCTCACCAAGAGAGACTGAAGCTTTCTTT
>.|TRBV28|TRBJ2-7|TRBD1
CASSPDRVSEQYF
TGTGCCAGCAGCCCCGACAGGGTTTCCGAGCAGTACTTC
>.|TRBV9|TRBJ2-1|.
CASSVGKPRDEQFF
TGTGCCAGCAGCGTAGGGAAACCGCGCGATGAGCAGTTCTTC
>.|TRBV7-9|TRBJ1-1|TRBD1
CASSSQGAHRNTEAFF
TGTGCCAGCAGCTCACAGGGGGCGCATAGGAACACTGAAGCTTTCTTT
>.|TRBV7-2|TRBJ2-7|TRBD2
CASSITSGGHEQYF
TGTGCCAGCAGCATAACTAGCGGGGGTCACGAGCAGTACTTC
>.|TRBV6-5|TRBJ1-2|.
CASSYSTPNYGYTF
TGTGCCAGCAGTTACTCCACACCTAACTATGGCTACACCTTC
>.|TRBV24-1|TRBJ1-2|TRBD1
CATSDPLGQGSSDYGYTF
TGTGCCACCAGTGACCCCCTTGGACAGGGCTCGAGCGACTATGGCTACACCTTC
>.|TRBV7-9|TRBJ2-3|TRBD1
CASIKPDRADTQYF
TGTGCCAGCATCAAACCGGACAGGGCAGATACGCAGTATTTT
>once|TRBV7-2|TRBJ2-1|TRBD2
CASSFSSGGNYNEQFF
TGTGCCAGCAGCTTTTCTAGCGGGGGAAACTACAATGAGCAGTTCTTC
>.|TRBV4-1|TRBJ2-2|.
CASSQEQARAGELFF
TGCGCCAGCAGCCAAGAACAAGCGAGGGCCGGGGAGCTGTTTTTT
>medium-sized|TRBV5-1|TRBJ1-1|.
CASSLMGARNTEAFF
TGCGCCAGCAGCTTGATGGGGGCGCGGAACACTGAAGCTTTCTTT
>.|TRBV9|TRBJ2-5|.
CASSATGEETQYF
TGTGCCAGCAGCGCAACAGGAGAAGAGACCCAGTACTTC
>once|TRBV28|TRBJ1-2|.
CASTPGGGYGYTF
TGTGCCAGCACGCCCGGGGGGGGCTATGGCTACACCTTC
>once|TRBV18|TRBJ2-7|.
CASSPPVRQLYEQYF
TGTGCCAGCTCACCACCGGTCAGGCAGCTCTACGAGCAGTACTTC
>.|TRBV6-1|TRBJ2-1|TRBD2
CASSESSGGRRSYNEQFF
TGTGCCAGCAGTGAGAGTAGCGGGGGAAGACGCTCCTACAATGAGCAGTTCTTC